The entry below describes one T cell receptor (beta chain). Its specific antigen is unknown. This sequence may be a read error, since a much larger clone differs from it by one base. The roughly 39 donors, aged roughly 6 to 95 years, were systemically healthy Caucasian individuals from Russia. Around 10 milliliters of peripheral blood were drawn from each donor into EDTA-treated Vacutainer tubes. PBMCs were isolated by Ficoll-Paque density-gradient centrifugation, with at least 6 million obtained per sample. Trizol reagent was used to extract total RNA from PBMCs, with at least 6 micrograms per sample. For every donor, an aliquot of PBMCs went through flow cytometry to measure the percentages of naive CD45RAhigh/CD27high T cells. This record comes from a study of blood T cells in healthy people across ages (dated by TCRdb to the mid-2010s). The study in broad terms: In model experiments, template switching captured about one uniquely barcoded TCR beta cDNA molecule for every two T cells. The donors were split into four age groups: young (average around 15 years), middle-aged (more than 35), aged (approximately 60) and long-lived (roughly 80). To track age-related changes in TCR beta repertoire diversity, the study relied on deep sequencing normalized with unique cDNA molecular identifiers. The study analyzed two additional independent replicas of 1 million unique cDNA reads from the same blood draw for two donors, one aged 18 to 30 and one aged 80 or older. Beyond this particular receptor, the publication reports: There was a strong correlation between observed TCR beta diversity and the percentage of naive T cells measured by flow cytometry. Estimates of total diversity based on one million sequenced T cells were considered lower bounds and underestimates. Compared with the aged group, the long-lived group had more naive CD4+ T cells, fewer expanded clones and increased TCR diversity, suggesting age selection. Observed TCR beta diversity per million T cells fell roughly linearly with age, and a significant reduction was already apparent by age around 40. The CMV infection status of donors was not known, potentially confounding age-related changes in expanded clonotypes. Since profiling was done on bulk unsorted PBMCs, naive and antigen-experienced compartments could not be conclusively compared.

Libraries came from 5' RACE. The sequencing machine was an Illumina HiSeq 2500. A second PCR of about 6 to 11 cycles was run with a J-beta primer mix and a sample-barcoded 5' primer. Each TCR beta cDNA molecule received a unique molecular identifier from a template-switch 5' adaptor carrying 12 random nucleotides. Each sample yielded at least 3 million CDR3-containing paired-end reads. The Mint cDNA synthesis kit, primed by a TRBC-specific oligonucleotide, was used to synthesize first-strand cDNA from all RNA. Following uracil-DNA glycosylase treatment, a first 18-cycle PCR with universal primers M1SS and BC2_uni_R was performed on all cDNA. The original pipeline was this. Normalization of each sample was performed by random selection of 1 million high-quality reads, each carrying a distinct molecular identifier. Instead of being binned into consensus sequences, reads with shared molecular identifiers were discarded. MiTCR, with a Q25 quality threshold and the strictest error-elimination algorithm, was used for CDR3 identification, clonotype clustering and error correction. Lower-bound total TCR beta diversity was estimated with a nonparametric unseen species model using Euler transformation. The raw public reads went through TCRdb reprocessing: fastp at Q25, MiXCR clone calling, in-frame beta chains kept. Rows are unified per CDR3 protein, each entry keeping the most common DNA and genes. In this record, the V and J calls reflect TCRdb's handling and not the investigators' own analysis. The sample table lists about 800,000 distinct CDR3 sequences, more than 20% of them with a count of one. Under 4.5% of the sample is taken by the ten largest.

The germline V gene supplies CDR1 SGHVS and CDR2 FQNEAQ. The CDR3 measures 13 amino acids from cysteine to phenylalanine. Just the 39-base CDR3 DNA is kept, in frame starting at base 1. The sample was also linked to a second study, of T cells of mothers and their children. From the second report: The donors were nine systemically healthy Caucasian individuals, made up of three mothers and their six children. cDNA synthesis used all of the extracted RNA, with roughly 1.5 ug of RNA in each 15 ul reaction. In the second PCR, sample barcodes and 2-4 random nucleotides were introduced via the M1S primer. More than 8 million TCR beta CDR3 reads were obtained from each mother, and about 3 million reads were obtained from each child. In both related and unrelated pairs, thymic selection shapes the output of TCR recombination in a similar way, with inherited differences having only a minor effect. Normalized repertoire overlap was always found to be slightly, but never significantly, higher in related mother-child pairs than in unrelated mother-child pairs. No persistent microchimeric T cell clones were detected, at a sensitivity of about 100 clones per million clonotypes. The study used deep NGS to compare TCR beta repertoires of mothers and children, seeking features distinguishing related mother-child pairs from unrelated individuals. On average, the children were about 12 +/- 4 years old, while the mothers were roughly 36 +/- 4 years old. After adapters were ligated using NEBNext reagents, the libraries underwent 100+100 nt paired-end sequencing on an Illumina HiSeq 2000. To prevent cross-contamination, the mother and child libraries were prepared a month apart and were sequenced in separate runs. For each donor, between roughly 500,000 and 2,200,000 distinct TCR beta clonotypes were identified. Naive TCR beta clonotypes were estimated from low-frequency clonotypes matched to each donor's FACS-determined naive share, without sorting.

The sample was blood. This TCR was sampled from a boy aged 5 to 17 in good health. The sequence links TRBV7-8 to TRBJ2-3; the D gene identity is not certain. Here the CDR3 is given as CASSPWSQDAQYF. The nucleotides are TGTGCCAGCAGCCCCTGGTCTCAAGATGCGCAGTATTTT.